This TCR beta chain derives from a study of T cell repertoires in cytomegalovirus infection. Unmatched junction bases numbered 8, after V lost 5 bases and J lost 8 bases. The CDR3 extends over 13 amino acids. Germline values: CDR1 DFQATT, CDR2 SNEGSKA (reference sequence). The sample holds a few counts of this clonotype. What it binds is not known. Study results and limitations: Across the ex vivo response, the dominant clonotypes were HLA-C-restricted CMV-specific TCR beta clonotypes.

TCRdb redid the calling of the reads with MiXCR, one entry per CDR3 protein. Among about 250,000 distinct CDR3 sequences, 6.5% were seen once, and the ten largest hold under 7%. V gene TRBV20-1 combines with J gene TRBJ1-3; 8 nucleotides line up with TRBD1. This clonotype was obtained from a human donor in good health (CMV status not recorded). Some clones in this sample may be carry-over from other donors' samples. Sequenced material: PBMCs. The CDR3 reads CSAADRARHTIYF. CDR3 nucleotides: TGCAGTGCTGCGGACAGGGCGAGGCACACCATATATTTT.